This record looks at one T cell receptor beta chain sequence and its context. Antigen specificity is unknown. Data came from immunoSEQ multiplex PCR; TCRdb stores just in-frame clones and leaves some out. The sample includes around 30,000 clones, approximately 84% of them seen just once. This entry belongs to a study of a mutant IDH1 vaccine in newly diagnosed glioma. The wider study: Vaccines began 4-6 weeks after radiotherapy alone, or with temozolomide cycles. V12 took place at week 35, and V13 at week 47.

Specified time point: week 47, end of study. Mutant IDH1 20-mer peptide, at 300 ug, made up each vaccine dose, with topical imiquimod. Germline V gene data show CDR1 as GTSNPN and CDR2 as SVGIG (reference sequence). The CDR3 has 17 residues. The J segment lost 1 base and the V segment lost 3 bases, leaving 12 bases of the junction unmatched. Whole-study results and caveats: Pseudoprogression apparently lacked any relation to changes in top peripheral T cell clonotypes.

The sequence derives from a man younger than 45 with glioma. This sequence joins TRBV30 and TRBJ1-1; TRBD1 aligns across 9 bases. Source: PBMCs, taken from a glioma patient whose treatment included an IDH1 peptide vaccine. This CDR3 reads CAWSQDRGGGANTEAFF. In DNA, the CDR3 is TGTGCCTGGAGCCAGGACAGGGGTGGGGGCGCGAACACTGAAGCTTTCTTT.